This passage covers 19 T cell receptor beta chains from one sample sequenced in a study of blood T cells in healthy people across ages. Sample-barcoded 5' priming and a J-beta primer mix drove a second PCR of 7 to 11 cycles. Each CDR3 protein is one row after TCRdb ran MiXCR on the 5' RACE reads. The data show about 1.1 million distinct CDR3 sequences, roughly two fifths seen once. Sequencing was performed on blood. These TCRs come from a man aged 18 to 30 in good health.

This clonotype has a handful of counts. V and J are TRBV9 and TRBJ1-2; 7 positions agree with TRBD1. From germline, CDR1 is SGDLS and CDR2 YYNGEE. Trimming at V came to 1 base and at J to 1 base, leaving 13 bases not matched to a gene. CDR3 length: 18 residues. CDR3 DNA: TGTGCCAGCAGCGTAACCCGGGACAGCAACCCTTTTAACTATGGCTACACCTTC. It is translated as CASSVTRDSNPFNYGYTF.

This rearrangement joins TRBV25-1 to TRBJ2-1, with 15 bases matching TRBD2. V lost 1 base, J lost 13 bases, and 14 bases stayed unmatched. Per germline, CDR1 MGHDK and CDR2 SYGVNS. The CDR3 is made up of 18 amino acids. CDR3 nucleotide sequence: TGTGCCAGCAGTGAATTTGGACTAGCGGGGGGGGGATTGGAGACCCAGTTCTTC. Its protein product is CASSEFGLAGGGLETQFF.

The V call is TRBV12-3 or TRBV12-4, the J call TRBJ1-1; D is unclear. V was clipped by 5 bases and J by 0 bases, with 13 bases between them. The CDR3 runs to 15 residues. The DNA of the CDR3 is TGTGCCAGCAGTCCTACGAGGGTACTGAACACTGAAGCTTTCTTT. It is translated as CASSPTRVLNTEAFF.

The sample holds a few counts of this clonotype. The chain links TRBV4-1 to TRBJ1-6, with D perhaps TRBD1 (5 bases). Germline V CDR1 and CDR2: MGHRA, YSYEKL. This CDR3 comprises 16 residues. The V end lost 0 bases, the J end lost 7 bases, and 13 bases lay between the germline ends. The CDR3 sequence is CASSQDPGIRNSPLHF. The CDR3 DNA follows: TGCGCCAGCAGCCAAGACCCAGGGATTAGGAATTCACCCCTCCACTTT.

This clonotype turned up a few times. This chain links TRBV28 with TRBJ1-1, with 8 bases matching TRBD1. Trimming removed 2 bases from V and 11 bases from J; junction bases left unmatched: 7. The CDR3 sequence is 13 residues long. Per germline, CDR1 MDHEN and CDR2 SYDVKM. The CDR3 nucleotides read TGTGCCAGCAGTTTAGGGACAGGAGCGGGGGCTTTCTTT. Translation: CASSLGTGAGAFF.

The chain employs TRBV20-1 and TRBJ1-2; weak D call: TRBD1 (5 bases). CDR3 size: 16 residues. The germline V gene encodes CDR1 DFQATT and CDR2 SNEGSKA (reference sequence). Trimming shortened V by 1 base and J by 2 bases, and 17 bases separated the two germline ends. CDR3 bases: TGCAGTGCTAGAGCGGGGGGAAGGACACCCAACTATGGCTACACCTTC. It yields the protein CSARAGGRTPNYGYTF.

This clonotype was counted a few times. The chain uses TRBV6-2 or TRBV6-3 and TRBJ1-1; no clear D gene. This CDR3 has 14 residues. V was pared by 2 bases and J by 4 bases, with 11 bases between. Germline values: CDR1 MNHEY, CDR2 SVGEGT. The CDR3 here is CASSYVGRGTEAFF. The CDR3 coding sequence is TGTGCCAGCAGTTACGTCGGCCGGGGCACTGAAGCTTTCTTT.

This sequence joins TRBV27 and TRBJ1-1; D might be TRBD1 (6 bases). The CDR3 length is 15 residues. The V gene's germline CDR1 is MNHEY and CDR2 SMNVEV (reference sequence). V was pared by 1 base and J by 6 bases, with 15 bases between. In DNA form, the CDR3 reads TGTGCCAGCAGTTTATACCTACAGGGAGCGGCTGAAGCTTTCTTT. It translates to CASSLYLQGAAEAFF.

On this clonotype: The junction differs from germline at one of its ends, possibly a read error. This sequence joins TRBV2 and TRBJ2-7, with D possibly matching TRBD2 (5 bases). CDR1 SNHLY and CDR2 FYNNEI come from the germline V gene. The CDR3 consists of 14 residues. CDR3 nucleotide sequence: TGTGCCGGCAGTGAGAGGCAGGACTTAGGCACCCAGTACTTC. Amino acids: CAGSERQDLGTQYF. The full variable domain, in which reference TRBV2 and TRBJ2-7 provide the parts outside the CDR3, is EPEVTQTPSHQVTQMGQEVILRCVPISNHLYFYWYRQILGQKVEFLVSFYNNEISEKSEIFDDQFSVERPDGSNFTLKIRSTKLEDSAMYFCAGSERQDLGTQYFGPGTRLTVT.

V gene TRBV5-6 combines with J gene TRBJ1-1, with 8 bases matching TRBD1. There are 14 residues in the CDR3. Looked up from germline, CDR1 is SGHDT and CDR2 is YYEEEE. Unmatched junction bases numbered 7, after V lost 4 bases and J lost 5 bases. The CDR3: CASSPLDRETEAFF. CDR3 DNA: TGTGCCAGCAGCCCTCTGGACAGGGAAACTGAAGCTTTCTTT.

Of note for this clonotype: A much larger clone differs from this one at a single base, so this may be a read error. The chain's CDR3 is CAGSYASNYGYTF. The CDR3 region has the DNA TGTGCCGGCAGTTACGCGTCAAACTATGGCTACACCTTC. The chain is built from TRBV6-5 and TRBJ1-2, with D uncertain. The germline V gene has CDR1 MNHEY and CDR2 SVGAGI. The CDR3 sequence is 13 residues long.

The chain has TRBV10-3 and TRBJ1-3; D not resolved. Germline CDR1 reads ENHRY; CDR2 reads SYGVKD. The CDR3 extends over 12 amino acids. V gave up 8 bases and J gave up 4 bases, with 9 bases separating them. The CDR3 region is CAIGLGGNTIYF. CDR3 DNA: TGTGCCATCGGGCTTGGGGGAAACACCATATATTTT.

V gene TRBV9 combines with J gene TRBJ2-5; D may correspond to TRBD1 or TRBD2 (6 bases each). The tail of the sequence fits TRBJ2-7 better, so the J call may be wrong. Germline V lookup: CDR1 SGDLS, CDR2 YYNGEE. CDR3 length: 15 amino acids. CDR3 in amino acids: CASSAETGLSYEQYF. The CDR3 region has the DNA TGTGCCAGCAGCGCAGAGACAGGACTATCTTACGAGCAGTACTTC.

The V and J genes are TRBV9 and TRBJ2-5; TRBD2 matches at 10 bases. The CDR3 consists of 19 residues. Per germline, CDR1 SGDLS and CDR2 YYNGEE. V was pared by 0 bases and J by 1 base, with 12 bases of the junction left unmatched. CDR3 bases: TGTGCCAGCAGCGTAGGCTTAGCGGGGGGCGACTCCTCCCAAGAGACCCAGTACTTC. As protein: CASSVGLAGGDSSQETQYF.

The sample holds a few counts of this clonotype. The V call is TRBV27, the J call TRBJ1-1; D gene uncertain. V lost 3 bases and J lost 10, with 12 bases in between. The germline V gene encodes CDR1 MNHEY and CDR2 SMNVEV (reference sequence). The CDR3 is made up of 12 amino acids. For the CDR3, the DNA is TGTGCCAGCAGTTTCCCAACCGGGAGAGCTTTCTTT. Residues: CASSFPTGRAFF.

Written as DNA, the CDR3 is TGTGCCAGCAGCCAAGGGTTCGAGGGGATGACTGAAGCTTTCTTT. Protein: CASSQGFEGMTEAFF. This sequence joins TRBV14 and TRBJ1-1; D perhaps matches TRBD1 (5 bases). The germline V gene encodes CDR1 SGHDN and CDR2 FVKESK. This CDR3 contains 15 residues. Trimming pared 1 base from V and 5 bases from J, leaving 14 bases between.

This clonotype was counted many times. The chain links TRBV6-5 to TRBJ2-1; D unclear. The V gene lost 11 bases and the J gene lost 3 bases, with 14 bases spanning the gap. Germline assignment: CDR1 MNHEY and CDR2 SVGAGI. CDR3 length: 13 amino acids. CDR3: CASFPPGYNEQFF. The CDR3 DNA is TGTGCCTCCTTTCCCCCAGGCTACAATGAGCAGTTCTTC.

The chain joins TRBV10-3 to TRBJ2-5, with a possible D match to TRBD2 (6 bases). The V end was cut by 3 bases, the J end by 1 base, with 9 bases between. Germline assignment: CDR1 ENHRY and CDR2 SYGVKD. The CDR3 is 14 residues long. CDR3 amino acids: CAISDGTSQETQYF. In DNA form, the CDR3 reads TGTGCCATCAGTGACGGGACTTCCCAAGAGACCCAGTACTTC.

V and J are TRBV6-2 or TRBV6-3 and TRBJ2-1; D is possibly TRBD2 (5 bases). Germline V gene lookup returns CDR1 MNHEY and CDR2 SVGEGT. V lost 0 bases, J lost 13 bases, and 22 bases lay in between. The CDR3 sequence is 16 residues long. CDR3: CASSYSRTHGGETQFF. The CDR3 DNA is TGTGCCAGCAGTTACTCCCGCACCCATGGAGGAGAGACCCAGTTCTTC.